The 24 T cell receptor beta chains given below trace back to one sample, sequenced in a study of regulatory T cells in long-lasting Graves disease. CDR3-region Arm-PCR and iRepertoire HTBI primers produced the TCR beta libraries. One entry per CDR3 protein, called by TCRdb with MiXCR from the multiplex PCR reads. The table has 440,000 or so distinct CDR3 sequences, approximately 15% seen once. This sample's time point: newly diagnosed GD, antithyroid drugs for less than 3 months. Extracted RNA from PBMCs served as the source of the TCR library. Separately, the same data were catalogued under a study of T cells in Graves' hyperthyroidism and ophthalmopathy.

Sample: peripheral blood mononuclear cells (PBMCs), taken at new diagnosis, from a patient treated with antithyroid drugs. These TCRs come from a woman in her 30s with Graves disease.

This clonotype was observed a handful of times. The chain uses TRBV28 and TRBJ1-6; D remains ambiguous. The CDR3 is made up of 15 amino acids. Germline CDR1 reads MDHEN; CDR2 reads SYDVKM. Trimming took 2 bases from V and 8 from J, leaving 13 bases between them. CDR3 DNA sequence: TGTGCCAGCAGTTTACGGCTCTGGGTCGATTCACCCCTCCACTTT. Residues: CASSLRLWVDSPLHF. Based on the CDR3 plus reference TRBV28 and TRBJ1-6, the full variable domain is DVKVTQSSRYLVKRTGEKVFLECVQDMDHENMFWYRQDPGLGLRLIYFSYDVKMKEKGDIPEGYSVSREKKERFSLILESASTNQTSMYLCASSLRLWVDSPLHFGNGTRLTVT.

The chain carries TRBV20-1 and TRBJ2-2; tentative D call: TRBD2 (6 bases). Trimming took 6 bases from V and 6 from J, leaving 26 bases between them. The germline CDR1 and CDR2 sequences are DFQATT and SNEGSKA (reference sequence). The CDR3 covers 17 residues. For the CDR3, the DNA is TGCAGTGCCCGGAGCCCTGCTAGCGTGATATGGGCCGGGGAGCTGTTTTTT. Translation gives CSARSPASVIWAGELFF.

In the case of this clonotype: Since a far larger clone is one base different, this is likely a read error. This chain joins TRBV11-2 and TRBJ2-3; 7 bases match TRBD2. Gene TRBJ2-1 matches the end of the DNA better, so the J call may be wrong. The CDR3 contains 17 residues. Looked up from germline, CDR1 is SGHAT and CDR2 is FQNNGV. The CDR3 region is CASSLGGSGGRSNEQFF. The CDR3 DNA reads as TGTGCCAGCAGCTTGGGAGGGAGCGGCGGTAGATCCAATGAGCAGTTCTTC.

A few counts support this clonotype. The chain carries TRBV12-5 and TRBJ2-6, with unresolved D. In germline, CDR1 is LGHNT, CDR2 FRNRAP. Trimming stripped 1 base from V and 1 base from J, with 8 bases between. The CDR3 totals 16 residues. CDR3 sequence (DNA): TGTGCTAGTGGTTTGGGCGGTCCTTCTGGGGCCAACGTCCTGACTTTC. Its protein is CASGLGGPSGANVLTF.

About this clonotype itself: Being one base from a much bigger clone, this may be a read error. This chain joins TRBV2 and TRBJ2-3, with 9 nucleotides matching TRBD2. Matching the DNA end better, TRBJ2-7 makes the J call doubtful. Germline-derived CDR1 and CDR2 are SNHLY and FYNNEI. The CDR3 covers 16 residues. The CDR3 spells CASSLIPGLAYNEQYF. CDR3 DNA sequence: TGTGCCAGCAGTTTAATCCCGGGACTAGCTTACAATGAGCAGTACTTC.

The V gene is TRBV5-5, the J gene TRBJ1-2; TRBD1 matches 7 bases. The germline gives CDR1 SGHKS, CDR2 YYEKEE (reference sequence). V was clipped by 5 bases and J by 2 bases; unmatched bases: 12. This CDR3 spans 16 amino acids. CDR3 residues: CASRPAGTALNYGYTF. The CDR3 DNA sequence: TGTGCCAGCAGACCTGCTGGGACAGCGTTGAACTATGGCTACACCTTC.

This clonotype was seen more than once but under ten times. The genes are TRBV14 and TRBJ2-1, with a weak D call TRBD2 (5 bases). CDR1 is SGHDN and CDR2 is FVKESK in the germline V gene. V lost 1 base to trimming and J lost 4 bases, with 20 bases between them. The CDR3 contains 18 residues. The CDR3 sequence: CASSQVVVAGRLYNEQFF. CDR3 nucleotide sequence: TGTGCCAGCAGCCAAGTTGTAGTGGCGGGCAGGCTTTACAATGAGCAGTTCTTC.

A note on this clonotype: At one of its ends the junction is not consistent with the germline gene, which may arise from a read error. V usage is TRBV24-1 and J usage is TRBJ2-1; TRBD2 is a possible D gene (7 bases). The CDR3 runs to 12 residues. The germline V gene encodes CDR1 KGHDR and CDR2 SFDVKD. The CDR3 reads CATSDNREGAVF. Here the CDR3 DNA reads TGTGCCACCAGTGATAACAGGGAGGGTGCGGTCTTC.

The V call is TRBV5-1, the J call TRBJ1-4; weak D call: TRBD1 (6 bases). CDR3 length equals 14 residues. The V end lost 0 bases, the J end lost 8 bases, and 11 bases lay between the germline ends. Germline V lookup: CDR1 SGHRS, CDR2 YFSETQ. In DNA, the CDR3 is TGCGCCAGCAGCTTGGAGGCAGGGGAAGAAAAACTGTTTTTT. Residues: CASSLEAGEEKLFF.

The chain links TRBV5-1 to TRBJ2-3, with D perhaps TRBD2 (5 bases). This CDR3 has 16 residues. The germline V gene encodes CDR1 SGHRS and CDR2 YFSETQ. V dropped 0 bases and J dropped 5 bases, with 16 bases sitting between them. CDR3 region: CASSLGETYEGDTQYF. In DNA, the CDR3 is TGCGCCAGCAGCTTGGGGGAGACTTACGAGGGAGATACGCAGTATTTT. The entire variable domain, with the rest obtained from reference TRBV5-1 and TRBJ2-3, is as follows: KAGVTQTPRYLIKTRGQQVTLSCSPISGHRSVSWYQQTPGQGLQFLFEYFSETQRNKGNFPGRFSGRQFSNSRSEMNVSTLELGDSALYLCASSLGETYEGDTQYFGPGTRLTVL.

The V gene is TRBV7-9, the J gene TRBJ2-5; TRBD1 aligns across 8 bases. The ends lost 5 bases at V and 4 bases at J; junction bases unmatched: 9. The length of the CDR3 is 15 residues. In germline, CDR1 is SEHNR, CDR2 FQNEAQ (reference sequence). The CDR3 DNA sequence: TGTGCCAGCAGCGCCCCGGACAGGGTCTCAGAGACCCAGTACTTC. Its translation: CASSAPDRVSETQYF.

This clonotype showed up many times. V gene TRBV6-7 combines with J gene TRBJ1-5, with 8 nucleotides matching TRBD1. TRBV6-7 is an ORF, with its function uncertain. The CDR3 totals 15 residues. Trimming took 0 bases from V and 4 from J; bases not matched to a gene: 2. In DNA, the CDR3 is TGTGCCAGCAGTTACTCTACAGGGGGAAATCAGCCCCAGCATTTT. This gives the protein CASSYSTGGNQPQHF.

J is TRBJ1-6 and V is TRBV13, with a possible D match to TRBD1 (5 bases). Germline V gives CDR1 PRHDT, CDR2 FYEKMQ (reference sequence). Trimming removed 5 bases from V and 9 bases from J, with 20 bases in between. CDR3 length: 16 residues. CDR3 nucleotides: TGTGCCAGCAGCCGACCCCCCGACCAGGGATTTTCACCCCTCCACTTT. As protein: CASSRPPDQGFSPLHF.

This clonotype was counted a few times. The CDR3 coding sequence is TGTGCCAGCAGCCAAGATCAAGCGGGAGTCCCGGAAGATGAGTTCTTC. It translates to CASSQDQAGVPEDEFF. The chain links TRBV4-2 to TRBJ2-1; 8 bases fit TRBD2. The CDR3 contains 16 residues. The germline V gene has CDR1 LGHNA and CDR2 YNFKEQ. Unmatched junction bases numbered 15, after V lost 0 bases and J lost 14 bases.

In this sample, this clonotype turned up many times. The chain carries TRBV11-2 and TRBJ2-7, with D possibly matching TRBD1 (6 bases). Germline CDR1 SGHAT, CDR2 FQNNGV. CDR3 size: 15 residues. V was trimmed by 1 base and J by 0 bases, leaving 10 bases between them. This CDR3 is CASSLVRGASYEQYF. For the CDR3, the DNA is TGTGCCAGCAGCTTAGTCAGGGGAGCCTCCTACGAGCAGTACTTC.

This chain joins TRBV7-7 and TRBJ2-2, with D perhaps matching TRBD1 (5 bases). CDR3 length: 16 residues. Trimming left V 3 bases short and J 3 bases short, with 14 bases between. The germline CDR1 and CDR2 sequences are SSHAT and FNYEAQ (reference sequence). In DNA form, the CDR3 reads TGTGCCAGCAGCTTGGGGCTCCGTCGGGACACCGGGGAGCTGTTTTTT. Translated: CASSLGLRRDTGELFF.

This chain links TRBV4-1 with TRBJ2-7; 9 bases line up with TRBD1. The CDR3 totals 14 residues. Germline assignment: CDR1 MGHRA and CDR2 YSYEKL. The V and J ends lost 2 bases and 3 bases, in that order; junction bases with no gene match: 2. CDR3 coding DNA: TGCGCCAGCAGCCAATGGACAGGGGACTACGAGCAGTACTTC. Protein: CASSQWTGDYEQYF.

This clonotype has at least ten counts. This chain connects TRBV24-1 to TRBJ2-1; 9 nucleotides agree with TRBD2. J gave up 3 bases and V 4 bases, and 15 bases lay outside the gene matches. Germline CDR1 reads KGHDR; CDR2 reads SFDVKD. The CDR3 consists of 19 residues. In DNA, the CDR3 is TGTGCCACCAGTGACACCGAGGGGGCTAGCGGGATTAGCTACAATGAGCAGTTCTTC. Translated: CATSDTEGASGISYNEQFF.

The chain is built from TRBV15 and TRBJ2-1, with D hard to call. V lost 1 base and J 3 bases, leaving 7 bases between the germline ends. This CDR3 region has 14 residues. CDR1 and CDR2 (germline): LNHNV, YYDKDF (reference sequence). The DNA of the CDR3 is TGTGCCACCAGCAGAGTTGAATACTACAATGAGCAGTTCTTC. Residues: CATSRVEYYNEQFF.

The chain employs TRBV24-1 and TRBJ2-7; 7 bases match TRBD1. CDR1 and CDR2 from the germline V gene are KGHDR and SFDVKD. CDR3 length equals 14 residues. V was pared by 4 bases and J by 3 bases, with 5 bases of the junction left unmatched. The CDR3 here is CATSDRTGYYEQYF. CDR3 nucleotides: TGTGCCACCAGTGACCGGACAGGCTACTACGAGCAGTACTTC.

In this sample, this clonotype turned up many times. The chain uses TRBV11-3 and TRBJ2-1, with D unresolved. Trimming took 6 bases from V and 4 from J, leaving 19 bases between them. CDR1 SGHNT and CDR2 YENEEA come from the germline V gene. This CDR3 is 16 amino acids long. This chain's CDR3 is CASRPPGPTGYNEQFF. For the CDR3, the DNA is TGTGCCAGCAGACCCCCCGGGCCAACGGGTTACAATGAGCAGTTCTTC.

This clonotype was seen more than once but under ten times. V usage is TRBV5-4 and J usage is TRBJ1-1; 8 bases agree with TRBD1. Germline CDR1 SGHNT, CDR2 YYREEE (reference sequence). Trimming at V came to 6 bases and at J to 3 bases, leaving 7 bases not matched to a gene. This CDR3 spans 14 amino acids. DNA of the CDR3: TGTGCCAGCACCCAGGGGGCCGGGGACACTGAAGCTTTCTTT. Amino acid sequence: CASTQGAGDTEAFF. Based on the CDR3 plus reference TRBV5-4 and TRBJ1-1, the full variable domain is ETGVTQSPTHLIKTRGQQVTLRCSSQSGHNTVSWYQQALGQGPQFIFQYYREEENGRGNFPPRFSGLQFPNYSSELNVNALELDDSALYLCASTQGAGDTEAFFGQGTRLTVV.

This clonotype has ten or more counts. The CDR3, as DNA: TGTGCCAGCAGCGAATGGGGAGCGGATTCACCCCTCCACTTT. Amino acid sequence: CASSEWGADSPLHF. This chain uses TRBV2 with TRBJ1-6; D remains unclear. CDR1 is SNHLY, CDR2 FYNNEI, per germline. Between the trimmed V and J ends, which lost 6 bases and 8 bases, there was a span of 14 bases. The length of the CDR3 is 14 residues.

This clonotype was counted a few times. The chain links TRBV18 to TRBJ2-1; D is uncertain. Trimming removed 2 bases at V and 3 bases at J, with 5 bases between. The CDR3 extends over 13 amino acids. Per the germline V gene, CDR1 is KGHSH and CDR2 is LQKENI. Here the CDR3 DNA reads TGTGCCAGCTCACCAGCCCTCTACAATGAGCAGTTCTTC. Translated, it gives CASSPALYNEQFF. Supplemented by reference TRBV18 and TRBJ2-1, the full variable domain reads NAGVMQNPRHLVRRRGQEARLRCSPMKGHSHVYWYRQLPEEGLKFMVYLQKENIIDESGMPKERFSAEFPKEGPSILRIQQVVRGDSAAYFCASSPALYNEQFFGPGTRLTVL.